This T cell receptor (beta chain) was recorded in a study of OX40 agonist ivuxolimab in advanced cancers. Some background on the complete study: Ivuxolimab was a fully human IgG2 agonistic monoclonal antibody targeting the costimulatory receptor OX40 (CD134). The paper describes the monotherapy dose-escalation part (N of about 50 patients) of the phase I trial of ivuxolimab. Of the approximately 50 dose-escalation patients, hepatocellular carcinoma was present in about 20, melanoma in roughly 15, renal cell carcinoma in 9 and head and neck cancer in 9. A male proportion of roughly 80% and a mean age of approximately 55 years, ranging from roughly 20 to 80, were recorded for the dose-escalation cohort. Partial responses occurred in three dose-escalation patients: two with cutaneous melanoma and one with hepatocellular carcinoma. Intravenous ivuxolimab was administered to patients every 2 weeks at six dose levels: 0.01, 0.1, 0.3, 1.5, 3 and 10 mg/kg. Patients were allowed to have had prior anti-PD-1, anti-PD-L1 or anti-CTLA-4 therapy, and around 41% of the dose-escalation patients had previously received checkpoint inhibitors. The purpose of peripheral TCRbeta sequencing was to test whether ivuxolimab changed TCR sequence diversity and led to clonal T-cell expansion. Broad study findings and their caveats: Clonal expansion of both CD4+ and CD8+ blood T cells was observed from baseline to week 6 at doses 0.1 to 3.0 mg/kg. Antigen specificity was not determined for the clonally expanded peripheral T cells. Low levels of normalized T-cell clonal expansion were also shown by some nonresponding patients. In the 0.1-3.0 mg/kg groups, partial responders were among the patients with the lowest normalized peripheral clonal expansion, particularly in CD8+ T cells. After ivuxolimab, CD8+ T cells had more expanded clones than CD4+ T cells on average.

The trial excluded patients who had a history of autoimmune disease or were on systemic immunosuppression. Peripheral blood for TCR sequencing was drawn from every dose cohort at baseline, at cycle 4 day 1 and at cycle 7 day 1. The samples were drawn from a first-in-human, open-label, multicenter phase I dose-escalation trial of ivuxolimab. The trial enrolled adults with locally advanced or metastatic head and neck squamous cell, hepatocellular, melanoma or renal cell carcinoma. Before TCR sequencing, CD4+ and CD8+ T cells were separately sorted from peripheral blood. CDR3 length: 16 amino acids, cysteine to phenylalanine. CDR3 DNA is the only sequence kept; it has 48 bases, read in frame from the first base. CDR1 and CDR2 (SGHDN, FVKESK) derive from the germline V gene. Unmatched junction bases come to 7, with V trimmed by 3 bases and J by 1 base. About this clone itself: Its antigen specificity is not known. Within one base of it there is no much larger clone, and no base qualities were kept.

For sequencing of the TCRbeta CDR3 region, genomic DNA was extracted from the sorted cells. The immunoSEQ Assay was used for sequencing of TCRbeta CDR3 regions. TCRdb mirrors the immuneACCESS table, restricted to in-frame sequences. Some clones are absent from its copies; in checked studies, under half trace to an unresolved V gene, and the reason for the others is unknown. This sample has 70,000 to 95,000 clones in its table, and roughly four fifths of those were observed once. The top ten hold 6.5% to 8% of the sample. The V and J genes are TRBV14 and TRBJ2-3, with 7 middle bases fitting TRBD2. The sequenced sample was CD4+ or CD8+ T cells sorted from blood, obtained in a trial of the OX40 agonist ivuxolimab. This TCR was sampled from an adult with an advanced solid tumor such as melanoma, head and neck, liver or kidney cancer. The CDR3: CASSHWAAGGTDTQYF. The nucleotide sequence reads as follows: TGTGCCAGCAGCCATTGGGCCGCGGGGGGCACAGATACGCAGTATTTT.